These T cell receptor beta chains were read from a single sample in a study of tumor-infiltrating lymphocytes in primary liver carcinoma. TCRdb recomputed calls from the multiplex PCR reads with MiXCR, one row per CDR3 protein. This table has approximately 300,000 distinct CDR3 sequences, approximately 60% appearing once. Sample: peripheral blood. The receptor source for this set is a man in his forties with primary liver carcinoma and hepatitis B virus infection. Both conserved end residues are trimmed from each CDR3. Some rows mark clone size as missing; the rest say once, few, many or name a class of expanded clone.

V: TRBV5-4
size: NA
CDR3: TSSLARGGGEETQY

V: TRBV5-6
size: NA
CDR3: ASSLKGYGYT

V: TRBV7-2
size: NA
CDR3: ASSLSLAGRGEQF

V: TRBV29-1
size: many
CDR3: SAEGGNYGYT

V: TRBV28
size: NA
CDR3: VSTQINSPLH

V: TRBV5-1
size: NA
CDR3: ASSWRTSGYEQY

V: TRBV6-5
size: many
CDR3: ASSTSSSSYNEQF

V: TRBV28
size: NA
CDR3: ASIPEGMNTEAF

V: TRBV11-2
size: NA
CDR3: VSSLGPSTEAF

V: TRBV18
size: once
CDR3: ASSLYLGGEDEQY

V: TRBV10-2
size: NA
CDR3: VSSEFRANRAYEQY

V: TRBV6-2/TRBV6-3
size: NA
CDR3: ACGRSGEWSYGYI

V: TRBV11-2
size: NA
CDR3: ASNLIGSSYEQN

V: TRBV6-1
size: many
CDR3: ASSGTTGGTMDEQF

V: TRBV6-1
size: few
CDR3: ASSEPSGIYEQY

V: TRBV4-1
size: many
CDR3: ASSPLGRGTNEKLF

V: TRBV6-2/TRBV6-3
size: once
CDR3: VGSAGYEQY

V: TRBV9
size: NA
CDR3: ASSAEQGWSPLH

V: TRBV28
size: few
CDR3: ASRSPAGGLAGRSYNEQF

V: TRBV6-1
size: NA
CDR3: VSLPLGVGYNEQF